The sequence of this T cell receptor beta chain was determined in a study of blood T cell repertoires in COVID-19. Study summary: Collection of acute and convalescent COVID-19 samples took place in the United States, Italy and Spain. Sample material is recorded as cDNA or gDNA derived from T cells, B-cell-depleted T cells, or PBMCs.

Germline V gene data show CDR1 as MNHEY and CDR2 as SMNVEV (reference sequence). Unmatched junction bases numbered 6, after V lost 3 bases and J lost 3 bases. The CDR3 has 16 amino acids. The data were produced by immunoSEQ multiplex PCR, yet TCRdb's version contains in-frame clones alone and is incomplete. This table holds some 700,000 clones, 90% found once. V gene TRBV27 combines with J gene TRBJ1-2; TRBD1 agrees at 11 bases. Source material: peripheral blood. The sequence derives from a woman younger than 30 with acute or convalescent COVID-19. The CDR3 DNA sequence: TGTGCCAGCAGTTTGCTGAGGACAGGGGGCGACTATGGCTACACCTTC. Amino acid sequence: CASSLLRTGGDYGYTF.